What follows is one T cell receptor (beta chain) and its context. This sample stems from a study of CD8+ T cells in alopecia areata. Once RNA had been extracted, it was reverse transcribed into cDNA to act as the sequencing template. This table comes from immunoSEQ multiplex PCR, and its TCRdb copy is limited to in-frame clones, with some not included. The table has 150,000 or so clones, 50% to 60% seen once. The receptor's source is a human donor in good health. The sample consisted of CD4+ T cells sorted from blood.

The CDR3 loop reads CASSFTEGGETQYF. DNA for the CDR3: TGTGCCAGCAGTTTCACCGAAGGGGGGGAGACCCAGTACTTC. J is TRBJ2-5 and V is TRBV6-5; the D call may be TRBD1 or TRBD2 (6 bases each). Trimming removed 4 bases at V and 5 bases at J, with 14 bases between. The CDR3 is 14 amino acids. CDR1 is MNHEY and CDR2 is SVGAGI in the germline V gene.